This T cell receptor (beta chain) came from a study of blood T cells in healthy people across ages. Combining a sample-barcoded 5' primer with a J-beta primer mix, a second PCR ran for 7 to 11 cycles. TCRdb itself ran the 5' RACE reads through MiXCR, one entry per CDR3 protein. The sample lists hundreds of thousands of distinct CDR3 sequences, around 43% occurring once. The CDR3 has 14 residues. CDR1 is MNHEY and CDR2 is SMNVEV in the germline V gene (reference sequence). V lost 6 bases, J lost 7 bases, and 15 bases lay in between. J is TRBJ2-2 and V is TRBV27, with no clear D. The source of this sequence is a man aged 55 to 70 in good health. The sequenced sample was blood. The CDR3 sequence is CASSPGPPHGELFF. DNA for the CDR3: TGTGCCAGCAGCCCGGGTCCTCCGCACGGGGAGCTGTTTTTT.